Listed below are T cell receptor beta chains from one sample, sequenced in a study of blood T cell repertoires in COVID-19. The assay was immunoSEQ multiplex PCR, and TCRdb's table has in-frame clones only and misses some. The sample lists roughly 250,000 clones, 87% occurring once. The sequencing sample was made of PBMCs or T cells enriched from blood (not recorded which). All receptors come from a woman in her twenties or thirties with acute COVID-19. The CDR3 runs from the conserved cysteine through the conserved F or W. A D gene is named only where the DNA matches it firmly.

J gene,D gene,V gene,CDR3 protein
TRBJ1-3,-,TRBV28,CASSPTAFTGNTIYF
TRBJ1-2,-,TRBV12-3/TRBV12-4,CASSFTNYGYTF
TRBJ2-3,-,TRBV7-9,CASSPGSTDTQYF
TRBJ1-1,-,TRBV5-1,CASSLQGFSGTEAFF
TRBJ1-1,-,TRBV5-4,CASSLMAGSETEAFF
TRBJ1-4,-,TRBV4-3,CASSQDLAVNEKLFF
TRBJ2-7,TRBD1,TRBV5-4,CASSFRGLTGEQYF
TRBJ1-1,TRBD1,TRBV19,CASRPESGGTEAFF
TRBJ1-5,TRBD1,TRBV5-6,CASSRTGVGNQPQHF
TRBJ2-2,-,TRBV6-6,CASSRLAGMNTGELFF
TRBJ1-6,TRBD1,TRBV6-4,CASSDSIRGPSPLHF
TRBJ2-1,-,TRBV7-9,CASSFLGGGDEQFF
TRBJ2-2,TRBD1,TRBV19,CASSVQGPGSMGTGELFF
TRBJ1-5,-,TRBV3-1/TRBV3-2,CASSQGQNQPQHF
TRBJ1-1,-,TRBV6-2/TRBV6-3,CASSYDGTSLLNTEAFF
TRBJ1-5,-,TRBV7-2,CASSLDTSNQPQHF
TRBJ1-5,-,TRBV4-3,CASSQDFRGGMSNQPQHF
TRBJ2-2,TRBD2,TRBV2,CASSEVYEAGVGAGELFF
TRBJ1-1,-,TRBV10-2,CASSAITPGNTEAFF
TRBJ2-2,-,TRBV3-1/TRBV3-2,CASSPGVAGELFF
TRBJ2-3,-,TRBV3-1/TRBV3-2,CASSQEAGAPDTQYF
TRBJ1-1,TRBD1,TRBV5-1,CASSWTGMNTEAFF
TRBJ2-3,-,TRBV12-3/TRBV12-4,CASRATDTQYF
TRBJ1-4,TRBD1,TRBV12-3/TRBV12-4,CASSPAGTELFF
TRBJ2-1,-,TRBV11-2,CASLRGNEQFF
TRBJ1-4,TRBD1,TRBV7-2,CASSSRGPGNEKLFF
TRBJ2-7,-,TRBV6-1,CASSERGNEQYF
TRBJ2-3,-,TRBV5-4,CASRPRGVDTQYF
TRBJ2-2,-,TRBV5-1,CASSLEGSNTGELFF
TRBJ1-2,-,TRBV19,CASRDRTNYGYTF
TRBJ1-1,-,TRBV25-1,CASSVTGNTEAFF
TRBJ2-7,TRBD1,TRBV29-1,CSVEVGTAYEQYF
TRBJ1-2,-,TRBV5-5,CASSWGEGGYGYTF
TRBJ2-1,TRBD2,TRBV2,CASTPLGTSDYNEQFF
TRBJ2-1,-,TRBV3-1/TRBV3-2,CASSQTTLAGPVSDCDEQFF
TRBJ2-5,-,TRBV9,CASSLGSKETQYF
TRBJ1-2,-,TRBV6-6,CASSYYPGNYGYTF
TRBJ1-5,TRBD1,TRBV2,CASSERETGYQPQHF
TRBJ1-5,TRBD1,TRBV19,CASSPGQGRLGNQPQHF